This TCR beta chain came from a study of blood T cell repertoires in COVID-19. How the authors handled the data: Using reference gene primer amplification, nucleated cell counts were estimated. Measured with immunoSEQ multiplex PCR; TCRdb has only the in-frame clones, and not every one. V, J and clone size are taken as reported in that table, and D and trimming were inferred from the DNA itself. The sample lists under 250,000 clones, about 86% occurring once. The CDR3 covers 15 residues. V shed 3 bases, J shed 2 bases, and the junction held 7 bases outside the gene matches. The germline V gene encodes CDR1 MNHNS and CDR2 SASEGT.

The V and J genes are TRBV6-1 and TRBJ2-7, with 7 nucleotides matching TRBD1. Source material: peripheral blood. The clonotype was recovered from an elderly man with acute or convalescent COVID-19. CDR3 region: CASSDTGQSPYEQYF. The CDR3 DNA reads as TGTGCCAGCAGTGATACGGGACAGTCACCCTACGAGCAGTACTTC.